Here is one TCR beta chain with its context. Antigen specificity is unknown. PCR primers comprised 60 Vbeta and 13 Jbeta primers. The repertoire was sequenced with immunoSEQ multiplex PCR; TCRdb's copy has only in-frame clones and lacks some. The table includes around 100,000 clones, under 85% detected once. This entry comes from a study of cytomegalovirus exposure and HLA in healthy donors. Study-wide points: Reportedly, fewer N-insertions than the approximately 680-donor mean appeared in an Asian-associated ancestry cluster in a later analysis. Productive status was seen about 90% or about 30% of the time for most TCR beta V segments in an earlier analysis.

CDR1 and CDR2 (germline): SGHRS, YFSETQ. Trimming removed 5 bases at V and 5 bases at J, with 11 bases between. The CDR3 sequence is 13 residues long. This chain joins TRBV5-1 and TRBJ1-5, with D unresolved. The source of this sequence is a man between 40 and 49 years old in good health and CMV-seronegative. Sequenced material: PBMCs. CDR3 in amino acids: CASRSTQDQPQHF. The CDR3 bases are TGCGCCAGCAGGTCGACGCAGGATCAGCCCCAGCATTTT.